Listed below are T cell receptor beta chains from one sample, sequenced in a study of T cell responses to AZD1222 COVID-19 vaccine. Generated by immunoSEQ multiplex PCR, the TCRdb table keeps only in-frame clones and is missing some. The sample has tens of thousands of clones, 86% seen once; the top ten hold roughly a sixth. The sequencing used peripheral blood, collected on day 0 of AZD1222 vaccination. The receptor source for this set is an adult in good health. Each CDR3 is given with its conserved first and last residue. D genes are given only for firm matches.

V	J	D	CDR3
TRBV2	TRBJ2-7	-	CASQYSGAFYEQYF
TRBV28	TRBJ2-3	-	CASSYPPSSDTQYF
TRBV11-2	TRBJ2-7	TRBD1	CASSSSGTGSYEQYF
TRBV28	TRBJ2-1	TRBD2	CASSGRSYNEQFF
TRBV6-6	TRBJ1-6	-	CASSLYPADSPLHF
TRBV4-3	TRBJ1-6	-	CASSQDHRGTNSPLHF
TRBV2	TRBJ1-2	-	CASSQLKGGADGYTF
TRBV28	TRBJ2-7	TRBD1	CASSPRTGVNEQYF
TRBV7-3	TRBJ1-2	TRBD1	CASSSLTGTGQGYTF
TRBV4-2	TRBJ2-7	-	CASSQDMGFAYEQYF
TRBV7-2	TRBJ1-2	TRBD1	CASSSGQAHYGYTF
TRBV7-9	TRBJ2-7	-	CASSLVGGMGYEQYF
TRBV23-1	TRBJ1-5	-	CASSQSPGAGDQPQHF
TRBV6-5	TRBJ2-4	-	CASSYDLTHKNIQYF
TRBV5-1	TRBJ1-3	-	CASSPSSSGNTIYF
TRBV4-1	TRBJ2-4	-	CASSRAGVDIQYF
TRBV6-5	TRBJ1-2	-	CASSPPGPIYGYTF
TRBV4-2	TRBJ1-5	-	CASSPRVQPQHF
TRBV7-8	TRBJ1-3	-	CASSRFGNTIYF
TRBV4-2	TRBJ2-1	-	CASSQDGPQDEQFF
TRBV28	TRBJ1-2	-	CASSFTSWGYTF
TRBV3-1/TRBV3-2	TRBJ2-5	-	CASSQDRQQETQYF
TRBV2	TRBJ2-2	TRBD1	CASRIQGMSGELFF
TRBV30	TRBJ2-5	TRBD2	CAWSLTLGGETQYF
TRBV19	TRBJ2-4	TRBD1	CASSIGSGRGQGAKNIQYF
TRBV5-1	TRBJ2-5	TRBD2	CASSPSAGAMEETQYF
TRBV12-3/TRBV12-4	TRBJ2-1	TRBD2	CASSLADNEQFF
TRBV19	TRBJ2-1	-	CASSIDHQGWNEQFF
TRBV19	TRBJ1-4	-	CASSIQGTEKLFF
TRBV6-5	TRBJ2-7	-	CASSSEAGVLREQYF
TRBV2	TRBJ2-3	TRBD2	CASRLAGGPTNTQYF
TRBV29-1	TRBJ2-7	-	CSVVEGIDSYEQYF
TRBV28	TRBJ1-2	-	CASSLDTPYGYTF
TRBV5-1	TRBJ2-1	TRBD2	CASSSGLALTYNEQFF
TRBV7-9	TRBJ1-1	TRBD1	CASTGDRNTEAFF
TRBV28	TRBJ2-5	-	CASCPPQETQYF
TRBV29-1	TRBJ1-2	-	CSVEAGNRGYTF
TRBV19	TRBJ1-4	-	CASSGQRNEKLFF
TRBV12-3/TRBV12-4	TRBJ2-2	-	CASSLGPMRELFF
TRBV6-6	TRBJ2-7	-	CASSYAGIEQYF
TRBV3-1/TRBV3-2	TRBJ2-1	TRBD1	CASSQVGGQGYNEQFF
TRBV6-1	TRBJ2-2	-	CASSEAPGELFF
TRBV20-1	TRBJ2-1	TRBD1	CSASSGTGTNNEQFF
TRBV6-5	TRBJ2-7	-	CASRPRRDWAYEQYF
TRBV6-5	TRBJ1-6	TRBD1	CASRTGLRNSPLHF
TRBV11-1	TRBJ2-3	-	CASSSPQDTDTQYF
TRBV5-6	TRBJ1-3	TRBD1	CASSEGTVGNTIYF
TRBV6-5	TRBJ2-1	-	CASTLEGGYNEQFF
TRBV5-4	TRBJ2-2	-	CASSLGWSGSTGELFF
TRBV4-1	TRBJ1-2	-	CASSPTSTGTGYGYTF
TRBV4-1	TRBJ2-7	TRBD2	CASSQQPGLSSGYEQYF